This T cell receptor (beta chain) was identified during a study of PD-L1 blockade in urothelial cancer. Study as a whole: Individuals in the cohort had been given 0 to 3 earlier chemotherapy regimens. Researchers found blood samples held a median of about 130,000 T cells.

A remark on this clone: Its antigen is undetermined.

The time point denotes: peripheral blood 6 weeks after treatment start. Locally advanced or metastatic urothelial carcinoma was present in patients. General study points: Durable-benefit patients expanded tumor-associated blood clones more at 3 weeks.

Only in-frame clones appear in the TCRdb table, and some are missing; sequencing was by immunoSEQ multiplex PCR. Here the sample spans 50,000 to 55,000 clones, 88% being singletons. Deletions cut 5 bases from V and 0 bases from J, with 7 bases between. The CDR3 has 13 amino acids. Per germline, CDR1 SNHLY and CDR2 FYNNEI. This chain links TRBV2 with TRBJ2-5; unclear D gene. The sample here was PBMCs, taken around atezolizumab (anti-PD-L1) treatment. The receptor was isolated from a man aged 60 to 75 with urothelial cancer. CDR3 loop: CASSLGYQETQYF. The CDR3 nucleotides are TGTGCCAGCAGTCTTGGCTACCAAGAGACCCAGTACTTC.